This TCR beta chain was recovered during a study of blood T cell repertoires in COVID-19. Study-wide context: There were acute and convalescent COVID-19 samples, and they came from the United States, Italy and Spain. PBMCs, B-cell-depleted T cells, or T cells provided the cDNA or gDNA that made up the material.

Methods used by the authors: Amplification of reference gene primers provided the estimated nucleated cell counts. Data came from immunoSEQ multiplex PCR; TCRdb stores just in-frame clones and leaves some out. V and J calls and clone size are copied from that table; D and trimming were computed from the DNA. The sample consists of around 300,000 clones, approximately 88% of them appearing once. CDR1 is SGHVS, CDR2 FQNEAQ, per germline. Trimming stripped 1 base from V and 8 bases from J, with 8 bases between. The CDR3 consists of 12 residues. The chain combines TRBV7-8 with TRBJ1-1; D is undetermined. Sequencing used peripheral blood. The clonotype comes from a woman between 35 and 50 years old who had recovered from COVID-19. The CDR3 loop is CASSLVSGEAFF. In DNA, the CDR3 is TGTGCCAGCAGCTTAGTGTCGGGAGAAGCTTTCTTT.